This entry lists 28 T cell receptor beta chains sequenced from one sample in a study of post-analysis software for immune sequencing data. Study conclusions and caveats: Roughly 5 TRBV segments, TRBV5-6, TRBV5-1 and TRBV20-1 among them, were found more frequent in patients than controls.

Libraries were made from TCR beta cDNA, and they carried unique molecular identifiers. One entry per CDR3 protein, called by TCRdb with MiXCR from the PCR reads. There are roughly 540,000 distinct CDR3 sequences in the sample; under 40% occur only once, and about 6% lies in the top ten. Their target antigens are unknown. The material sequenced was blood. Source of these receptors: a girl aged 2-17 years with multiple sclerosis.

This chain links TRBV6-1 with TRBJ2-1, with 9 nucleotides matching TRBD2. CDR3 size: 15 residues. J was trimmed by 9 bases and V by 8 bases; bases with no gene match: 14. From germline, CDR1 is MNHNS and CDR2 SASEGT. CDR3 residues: CASALSAGGPSEQFF. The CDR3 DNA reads TGTGCCAGCGCCCTCTCGGCGGGGGGGCCCAGTGAGCAGTTCTTC.

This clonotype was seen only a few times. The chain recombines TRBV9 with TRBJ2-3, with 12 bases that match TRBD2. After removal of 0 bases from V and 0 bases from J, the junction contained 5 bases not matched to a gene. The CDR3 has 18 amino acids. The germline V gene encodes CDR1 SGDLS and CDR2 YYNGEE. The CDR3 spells CASSVELAGGTSTDTQYF. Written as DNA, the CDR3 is TGTGCCAGCAGCGTAGAACTAGCGGGGGGAACTAGCACAGATACGCAGTATTTT.

CDR3 sequence (DNA): TGTGCCAGCAGGGTCAGCGAGAACACCGGGGAGCTGTTTTTT. It specifies CASRVSENTGELFF. This chain joins TRBV2 and TRBJ2-2; D uncertain. The CDR3 has 14 residues. With 6 bases removed from V and 1 base from J, the gap between germline ends came to 9 bases. The germline CDR1 and CDR2 sequences are SNHLY and FYNNEI.

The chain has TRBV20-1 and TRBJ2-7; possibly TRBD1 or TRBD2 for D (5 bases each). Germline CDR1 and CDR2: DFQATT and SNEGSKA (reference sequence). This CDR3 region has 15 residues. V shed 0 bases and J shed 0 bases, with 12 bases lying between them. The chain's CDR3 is CSARDTGRSSYEQYF. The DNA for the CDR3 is TGCAGTGCTAGAGATACGGGGCGTAGCTCCTACGAGCAGTACTTC.

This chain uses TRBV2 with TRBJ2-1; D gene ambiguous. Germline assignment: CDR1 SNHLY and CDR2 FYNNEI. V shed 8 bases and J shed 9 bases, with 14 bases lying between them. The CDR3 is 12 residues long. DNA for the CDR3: TGTGCCAGCGGAACCCCACTTGGTGAGCAGTTCTTC. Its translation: CASGTPLGEQFF.

The chain's CDR3 is CASEDIAYEQYF. In DNA form, the CDR3 reads TGTGCCAGTGAGGACATAGCCTACGAGCAGTACTTC. V gene TRBV2 combines with J gene TRBJ2-5, with a possible D match to TRBD1 (5 bases). The DNA end lines up better with TRBJ2-7; the J call may be wrong. This CDR3 comprises 12 residues. Germline lookup yields CDR1 SNHLY and CDR2 FYNNEI.

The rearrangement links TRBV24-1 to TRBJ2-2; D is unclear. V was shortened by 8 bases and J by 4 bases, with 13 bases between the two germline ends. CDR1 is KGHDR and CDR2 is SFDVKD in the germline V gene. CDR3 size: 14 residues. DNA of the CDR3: TGTGCCACCAATGGGCAGGCGATCACCGGGGAGCTGTTTTTT. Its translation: CATNGQAITGELFF.

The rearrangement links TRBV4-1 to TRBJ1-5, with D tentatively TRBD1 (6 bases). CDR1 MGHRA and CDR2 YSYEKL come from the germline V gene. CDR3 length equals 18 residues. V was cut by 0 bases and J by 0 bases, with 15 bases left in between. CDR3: CASSQDKGEEYSNQPQHF. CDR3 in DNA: TGCGCCAGCAGCCAAGACAAGGGGGAGGAATATAGCAATCAGCCCCAGCATTTT.

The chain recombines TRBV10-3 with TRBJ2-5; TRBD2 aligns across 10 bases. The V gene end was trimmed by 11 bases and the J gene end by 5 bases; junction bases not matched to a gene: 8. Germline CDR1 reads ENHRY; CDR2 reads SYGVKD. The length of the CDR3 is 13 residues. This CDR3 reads CASQPTSGETQYF. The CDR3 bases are TGTGCCTCGCAGCCGACTAGCGGGGAGACCCAGTACTTC.

The CDR3 DNA is TGTGCCAGCAGGCCTAGCGGGGGTTCCTACAATGAGCAGTTCTTC. It specifies CASRPSGGSYNEQFF. The chain is built from TRBV6-5 and TRBJ2-1, with TRBD2 identical over 10 bases. Germline V gene sequence: CDR1 MNHEY, CDR2 SVGAGI. The junction had 3 bases not matched to a gene; V was cut back by 6 bases and J by 1 base. The CDR3 has 15 amino acids.

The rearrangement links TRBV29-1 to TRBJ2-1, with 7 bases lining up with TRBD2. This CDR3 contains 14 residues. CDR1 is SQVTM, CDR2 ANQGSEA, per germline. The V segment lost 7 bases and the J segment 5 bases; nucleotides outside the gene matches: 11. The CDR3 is CSAPAGKLNNEQFF. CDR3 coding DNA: TGCAGCGCCCCAGCGGGGAAGCTCAACAATGAGCAGTTCTTC.

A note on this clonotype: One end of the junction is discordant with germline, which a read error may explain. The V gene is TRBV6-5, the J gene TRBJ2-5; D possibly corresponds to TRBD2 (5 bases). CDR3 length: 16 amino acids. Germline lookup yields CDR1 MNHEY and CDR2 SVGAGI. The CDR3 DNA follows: TGTGTCAGCAGTTACTCGAGGGCGGTGGGGCAAGAGACCCAGTACTTC. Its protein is CVSSYSRAVGQETQYF.

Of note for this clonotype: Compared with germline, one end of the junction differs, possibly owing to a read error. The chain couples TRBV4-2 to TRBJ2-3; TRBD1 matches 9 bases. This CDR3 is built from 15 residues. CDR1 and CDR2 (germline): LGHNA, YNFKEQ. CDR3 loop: CASSAGDRATDMQYF. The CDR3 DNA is TGTGCCAGCAGCGCCGGGGACAGGGCCACAGATATGCAGTATTTT.

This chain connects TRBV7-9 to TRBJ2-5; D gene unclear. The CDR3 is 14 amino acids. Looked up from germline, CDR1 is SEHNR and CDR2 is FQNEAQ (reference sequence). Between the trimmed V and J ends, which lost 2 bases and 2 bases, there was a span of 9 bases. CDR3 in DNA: TGTGCCAGCAGCTTACATCAGGATCAAGAGACCCAGTACTTC. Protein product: CASSLHQDQETQYF.

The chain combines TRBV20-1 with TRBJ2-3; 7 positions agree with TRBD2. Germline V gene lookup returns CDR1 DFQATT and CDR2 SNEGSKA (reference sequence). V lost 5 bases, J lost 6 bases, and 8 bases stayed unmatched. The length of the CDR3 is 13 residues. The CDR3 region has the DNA TGCAGTGCTCCAAGCCAGGGAGGGGATACGCAGTATTTT. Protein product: CSAPSQGGDTQYF.

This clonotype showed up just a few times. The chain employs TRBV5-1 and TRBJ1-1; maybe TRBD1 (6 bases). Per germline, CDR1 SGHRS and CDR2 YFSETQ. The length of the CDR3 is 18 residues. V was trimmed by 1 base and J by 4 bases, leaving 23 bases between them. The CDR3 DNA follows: TGCGCCAGCAGCTTGAGCTGGGCAGGGGAGCAGAGGGGCACTGAAGCTTTCTTT. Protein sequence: CASSLSWAGEQRGTEAFF.

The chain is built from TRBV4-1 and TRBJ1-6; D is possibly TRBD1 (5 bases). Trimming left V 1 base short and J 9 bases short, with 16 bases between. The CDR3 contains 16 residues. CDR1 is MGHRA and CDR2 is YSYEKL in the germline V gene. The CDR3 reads CASSQGSPETVSPLHF. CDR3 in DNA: TGCGCCAGCAGCCAAGGGTCCCCGGAGACAGTTTCACCCCTCCACTTT.

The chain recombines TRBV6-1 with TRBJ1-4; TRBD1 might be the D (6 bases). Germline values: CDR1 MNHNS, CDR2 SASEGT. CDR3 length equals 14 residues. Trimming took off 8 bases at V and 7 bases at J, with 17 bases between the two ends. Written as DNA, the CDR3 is TGTGCCAGCCGACCCTCAGGGGCGCGTGAAAAACTGTTTTTT. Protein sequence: CASRPSGAREKLFF.

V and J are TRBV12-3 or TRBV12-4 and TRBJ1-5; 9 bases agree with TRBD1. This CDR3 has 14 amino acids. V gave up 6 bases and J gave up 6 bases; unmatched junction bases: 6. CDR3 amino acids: CASSRDREVQPQHF. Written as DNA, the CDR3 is TGTGCCAGCAGCCGGGACAGGGAAGTTCAGCCCCAGCATTTT.

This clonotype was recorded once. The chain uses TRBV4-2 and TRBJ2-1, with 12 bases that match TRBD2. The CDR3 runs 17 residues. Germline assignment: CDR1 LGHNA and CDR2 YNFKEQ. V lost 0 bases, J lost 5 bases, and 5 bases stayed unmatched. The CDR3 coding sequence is TGTGCCAGCAGCCAAGAGAAAACTAGCGGGGGGAACAATGAGCAGTTCTTC. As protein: CASSQEKTSGGNNEQFF.

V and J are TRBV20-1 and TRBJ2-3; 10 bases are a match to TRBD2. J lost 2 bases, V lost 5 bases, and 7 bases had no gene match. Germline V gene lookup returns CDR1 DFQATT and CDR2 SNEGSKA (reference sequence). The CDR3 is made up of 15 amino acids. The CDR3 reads CSAQILAGNTDTQYF. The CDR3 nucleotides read TGCAGTGCTCAGATACTAGCGGGAAACACAGATACGCAGTATTTT.

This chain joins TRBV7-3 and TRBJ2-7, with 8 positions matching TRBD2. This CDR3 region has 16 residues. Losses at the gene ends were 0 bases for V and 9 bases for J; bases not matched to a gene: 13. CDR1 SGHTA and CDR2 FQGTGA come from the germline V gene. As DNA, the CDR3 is TGTGCCAGCAGCTTAACGATAGCGGGGTTATACAATGGGCAGTACTTC. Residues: CASSLTIAGLYNGQYF.

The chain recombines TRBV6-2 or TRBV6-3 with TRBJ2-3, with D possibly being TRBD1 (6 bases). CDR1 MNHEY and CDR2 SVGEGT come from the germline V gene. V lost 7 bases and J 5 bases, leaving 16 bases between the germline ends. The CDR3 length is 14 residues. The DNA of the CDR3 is TGTGCCAGCACTATCATGACAGGCAGAGATACGCAGTATTTT. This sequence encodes CASTIMTGRDTQYF.

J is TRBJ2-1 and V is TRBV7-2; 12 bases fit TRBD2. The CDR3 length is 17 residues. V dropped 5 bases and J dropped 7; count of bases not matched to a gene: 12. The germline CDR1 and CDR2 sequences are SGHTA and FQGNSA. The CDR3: CASSHRLAGARGNEQFF. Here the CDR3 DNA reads TGTGCCAGCAGCCATCGACTAGCGGGGGCCCGAGGGAATGAGCAGTTCTTC. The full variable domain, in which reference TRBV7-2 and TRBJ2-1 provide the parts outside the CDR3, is GAGVSQSPSNKVTEKGKDVELRCDPISGHTALYWYRQSLGQGLEFLIYFQGNSAPDKSGLPSDRFSAERTGGSVSTLTIQRTQQEDSAVYLCASSHRLAGARGNEQFFGPGTRLTVL.

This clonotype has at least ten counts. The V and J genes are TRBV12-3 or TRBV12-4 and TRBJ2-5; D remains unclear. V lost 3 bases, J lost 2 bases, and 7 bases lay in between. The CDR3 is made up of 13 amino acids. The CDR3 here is CASSLREQETQYF. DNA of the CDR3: TGTGCCAGCAGTTTGAGAGAGCAAGAGACCCAGTACTTC.

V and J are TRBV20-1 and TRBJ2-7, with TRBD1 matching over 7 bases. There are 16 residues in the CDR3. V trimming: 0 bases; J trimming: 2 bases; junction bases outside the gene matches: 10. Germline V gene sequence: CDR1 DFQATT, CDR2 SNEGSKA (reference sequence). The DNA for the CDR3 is TGCAGTGCTAGAGATTCATGGGACAGTATAACCTACGAGCAGTACTTC. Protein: CSARDSWDSITYEQYF.

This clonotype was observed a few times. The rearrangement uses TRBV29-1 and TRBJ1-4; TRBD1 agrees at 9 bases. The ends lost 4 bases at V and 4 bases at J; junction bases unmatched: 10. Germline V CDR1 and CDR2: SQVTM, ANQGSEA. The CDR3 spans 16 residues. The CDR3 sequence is CSVGLSGTGNNEKLFF. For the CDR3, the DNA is TGCAGCGTTGGACTGTCCGGGACAGGGAATAATGAAAAACTGTTTTTT. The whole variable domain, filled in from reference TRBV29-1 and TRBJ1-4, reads SAVISQKPSRDICQRGTSLTIQCQVDSQVTMMFWYRQQPGQSLTLIATANQGSEATYESGFVIDKFPISRPNLTFSTLTVSNMSPEDSSIYLCSVGLSGTGNNEKLFFGSGTQLSVL.

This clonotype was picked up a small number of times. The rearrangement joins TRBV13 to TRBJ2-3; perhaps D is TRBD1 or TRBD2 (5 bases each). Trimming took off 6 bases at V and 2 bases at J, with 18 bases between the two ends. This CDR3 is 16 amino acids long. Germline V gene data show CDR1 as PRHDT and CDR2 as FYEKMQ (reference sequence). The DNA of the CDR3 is TGTGCCAGCAGTTCTCTACTAGGGGTAGACACAGATACGCAGTATTTT. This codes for CASSSLLGVDTDTQYF.